These 2 T cell receptor beta chains came from one sample sequenced in a study of spatial heterogeneity in lung cancer. TCRdb re-analysed the 5' RACE reads in MiXCR, keeping a single row per CDR3 protein. The sample has more than 15,000 distinct CDR3 sequences, 15% to 20% seen once. Time point given: blood at routine non-recurrence follow-up after resection. The starting material was PBMCs, obtained at follow-up. These receptors were obtained from a male donor with early-stage non-small cell lung cancer.

The sample holds a few counts of this clonotype. The chain couples TRBV18 to TRBJ2-1; D not certain. Germline V lookup: CDR1 KGHSH, CDR2 LQKENI. This CDR3 spans 13 amino acids. V gave up 1 base and J gave up 8 bases, with 9 bases separating them. CDR3 loop: CASSPLPNDEQFF. The CDR3 bases are TGTGCCAGCTCACCACTACCGAACGATGAGCAGTTCTTC.

The chain combines TRBV7-2 with TRBJ1-2; D remains unclear. Germline CDR1 SGHTA, CDR2 FQGNSA. The CDR3 runs to 14 residues. V was clipped by 1 base and J by 8 bases, with 14 bases between them. CDR3 protein: CASSLGAGEAGYTF. CDR3 nucleotides: TGTGCCAGCAGCTTAGGTGCAGGCGAGGCGGGCTACACCTTC.